Listed below are T cell receptor beta chains from one sample, sequenced in a study of CD8+ T cells in alopecia areata. This table comes from immunoSEQ multiplex PCR, and its TCRdb copy is limited to in-frame clones, with some not included. The table has 130,000 or so clones, approximately 86% seen once. The source material was CD8+ T cells sorted from blood, sampled at week 4, from a patient treated with tofacitinib. Receptors were obtained from a human donor with alopecia areata. The CDR3 runs from the conserved cysteine through the conserved F or W. A D gene is named only where the DNA matches it firmly. Part of the rows lack a size; the others show once, few, many or a class for expanded clones.

size,J,D,V,DNA,CDR3
-,TRBJ2-1,-,TRBV11-2,TGTGCCAGCACCATGGGGGGTGAGCAGTTCTTC,CASTMGGEQFF
-,TRBJ2-1,TRBD2,TRBV4-1,TGCGCCAGCAGCCAAGTTGCTAGCGGGATCTCCTACAATGAGCAGTTCTTC,CASSQVASGISYNEQFF
few,TRBJ2-7,-,TRBV9,TGTGCCAGCACCCTGAGCGACAACTCCTACGAGCAGTACTTC,CASTLSDNSYEQYF
-,TRBJ1-5,-,TRBV6-5,TGTGCCAGTACCCCCATCGGGGATGGCAATCAGCCCCAGCATTTT,CASTPIGDGNQPQHF
-,TRBJ2-1,-,TRBV7-8,TGTGCCAGCAGCTTAGACCGACAGATCCAGGCCTACAATGAGCAGTTCTTC,CASSLDRQIQAYNEQFF
-,TRBJ2-7,TRBD2,TRBV4-1,TGCGCCAGCAGCCTGGGACTAGCGGGAGACGAGCAGTACTTC,CASSLGLAGDEQYF
-,TRBJ2-7,-,TRBV4-1,TGCGCCAGCAGCCTGGACTCCACCTACGAGCAGTACTTC,CASSLDSTYEQYF
-,TRBJ1-1,-,TRBV7-9,TGTGCCAGCAGCCATACACTAGGCAGGAACACTGAAGCTTTCTTT,CASSHTLGRNTEAFF
-,TRBJ1-4,-,TRBV25-1,TGTGCCAGCAGTGAATATGCAGGGGTTAATGAAAAACTGTTTTTT,CASSEYAGVNEKLFF
-,TRBJ2-7,TRBD2,TRBV7-6,TGTGCCAGCAGCTCTCCGGGGACTAGCTTCGACGAGCAGTACTTC,CASSSPGTSFDEQYF
-,TRBJ2-3,TRBD1,TRBV6-5,TGTGCCACATTCTGGGACAGGGACAATACGCAGTATTTT,CATFWDRDNTQYF
-,TRBJ1-2,-,TRBV29-1,TGCAGCGTCCGAGGGCTCTATGGCTACACCTTC,CSVRGLYGYTF
-,TRBJ2-1,-,TRBV25-1,TGTGCCAGCAGTGAATCTGGCGGCCCAACCTACAATGAGCAGTTCTTC,CASSESGGPTYNEQFF
-,TRBJ2-1,-,TRBV4-2,TGTGCCAGCAGCCAGGGGGGCGCTTACAATGAGCAGTTCTTC,CASSQGGAYNEQFF
-,TRBJ2-7,-,TRBV7-2,TGTGCCAGCACCCCCGGGGTGGAGCAGTACTTC,CASTPGVEQYF
-,TRBJ2-3,TRBD2,TRBV27,TGTGCCAGCAGTTTTAGACTAGCGGGGGGCCCAGATACGCAGTATTTT,CASSFRLAGGPDTQYF
-,TRBJ2-7,-,TRBV29-1,TGCAGCGTTCCCGGGTCAAATTTCTACGAGCAGTACTTC,CSVPGSNFYEQYF
once,TRBJ2-7,TRBD2,TRBV2,TGTGCTCAGCATCCTAGCGGGGGGAGCTCCTACGAGCAGTACTTC,CAQHPSGGSSYEQYF
many,TRBJ2-2,-,TRBV27,TGTGCCAGCAGTTTTGATAAAGCACGCGGGGAGCTGTTTTTT,CASSFDKARGELFF
once,TRBJ2-3,TRBD2,TRBV7-9,TGTGCCAGCAGCTTTCCGCTCGGGGGGGGCCCTAGCACAGATACGCAGTATTTT,CASSFPLGGGPSTDTQYF
-,TRBJ2-3,TRBD2,TRBV5-4,TGTGCCAGCAGCGACAATGCCGGGACTAGCGGGAGGGCCGGATATTTT,CASSDNAGTSGRAGYF
-,TRBJ2-7,-,TRBV27,TGTGCCAGCAGTTCCGGACTCTCAACCTCCTACGAGCAGTACTTC,CASSSGLSTSYEQYF
-,TRBJ1-1,-,TRBV25-1,TGTGCCAGCAGTGAATCAGGGCTAAACACTGAAGCTTTCTTT,CASSESGLNTEAFF
-,TRBJ2-7,TRBD1,TRBV6-5,TGTGCCAGCAGTTTCGAGACAGGGGGCTACGAGCAGTACTTC,CASSFETGGYEQYF
once,TRBJ1-1,-,TRBV7-8,TGTGCCAGCAGCCTAGGGAGGTTGACGCTGAACACTGAAGCTTTCTTT,CASSLGRLTLNTEAFF
-,TRBJ2-2,-,TRBV29-1,TGCAGCGTTGAAATGGTCACCGGGGAGCTGTTTTTT,CSVEMVTGELFF
few,TRBJ1-2,TRBD1,TRBV29-1,TGCAGCGTTGAAGGGACAGGGGCGTACTATGGCTACACCTTC,CSVEGTGAYYGYTF
-,TRBJ2-3,-,TRBV11-2,TGTGCCAGCAGCTTCGGGTTTGGGCTCACAGATACGCAGTATTTT,CASSFGFGLTDTQYF
-,TRBJ2-2,TRBD2,TRBV6-5,TGTGCCAGCAGGCTAGCGGGGTACACCGGGGAGCTGTTTTTT,CASRLAGYTGELFF
-,TRBJ2-3,-,TRBV10-3,TGTGCCATCAGTGAGTCAGAGAGTAGCACAGATACGCAGTATTTT,CAISESESSTDTQYF
-,TRBJ2-7,TRBD1,TRBV29-1,TGCAGCGTTCGACAGGGAATGGGCGAGCAGTACTTC,CSVRQGMGEQYF
-,TRBJ1-1,-,TRBV2,TGTGCCAGCATTCAGGGAGTCGGAGCTTTCTTT,CASIQGVGAFF
-,TRBJ2-3,TRBD2,TRBV30,TGTGCCTCTGAAGCGGGAAGCACAGATACGCAGTATTTT,CASEAGSTDTQYF
once,TRBJ2-5,TRBD2,TRBV10-2,TGCGCCAGCAGGGCTAGCGGGGGAATTCAAGAGACCCAGTACTTC,CASRASGGIQETQYF
-,TRBJ2-1,-,TRBV25-1,TGTGCCAGCAGTGAAATATCTTACAATGAGCAGTTCTTC,CASSEISYNEQFF
-,TRBJ2-7,-,TRBV4-1,TGCGCCAGCAGCTCAGAAGGAACCTACGAGCAGTACTTC,CASSSEGTYEQYF
once,TRBJ1-1,-,TRBV29-1,TGCAGCGTTGTAAAGGACACTGAAGCTTTCTTT,CSVVKDTEAFF
-,TRBJ2-1,-,TRBV29-1,TGCAGCGTTGAAGGCAGGGACACCTACAATGAGCAGTTCTTC,CSVEGRDTYNEQFF
-,TRBJ2-6,-,TRBV4-1,TGCGCCAGCAGCGAGCGAGACTCTGGGGCCAACGTCCTGACTTTC,CASSERDSGANVLTF
-,TRBJ1-2,TRBD1,TRBV27,TGTGCCAGCAGTCCCTGGACAGGGCGAGACTATGGCTACACCTTC,CASSPWTGRDYGYTF
-,TRBJ2-7,-,TRBV27,TGTGCCAGCAGTCTGGACGGATACACCTACGAGCAGTACTTC,CASSLDGYTYEQYF
-,TRBJ2-7,-,TRBV4-1,TGCGCCAGCAGCCCGGTGGGGGGATGGCAGTACTTC,CASSPVGGWQYF
-,TRBJ2-2,TRBD1,TRBV6-6,TGTGCCAGCAGTTACGGACAGGGGGTCACCGGGGAGCTGTTTTTT,CASSYGQGVTGELFF
-,TRBJ2-2,-,TRBV27,TGTGCCAGCAGGGAGGAGGGCCGGAACACCGGGGAGCTGTTTTTT,CASREEGRNTGELFF
once,TRBJ2-5,-,TRBV27,TGTGCCAGCAGTTTATCCCCAGGGGGGATAGAGACCCAGTACTTC,CASSLSPGGIETQYF
-,TRBJ2-7,-,TRBV5-1,TGCGCCAGCAGCTCCCCCCCCTACGAGCAGTACTTC,CASSSPPYEQYF
-,TRBJ2-7,TRBD2,TRBV13,TGTGCCAGCAGTTCTAGCGGGGGGCAGAGCTCCTACGAGCAGTACTTC,CASSSSGGQSSYEQYF
many,TRBJ2-5,-,TRBV19,TGTGCCAGTAGTATGCCCCCGGGCACAGGAGAGACCCAGTACTTC,CASSMPPGTGETQYF
-,TRBJ1-1,-,TRBV29-1,TGCAGCGTCCTGGGGGGGACTGAAGCTTTCTTT,CSVLGGTEAFF
-,TRBJ1-1,-,TRBV4-1,TGCGCCAGCAGCCAAGTGCAGAACACTGAAGCTTTCTTT,CASSQVQNTEAFF
-,TRBJ2-3,-,TRBV29-1,TGCAGCGCTGACGGGGGGCAGGCGGATACGCAGTATTTT,CSADGGQADTQYF
-,TRBJ2-7,TRBD1,TRBV25-1,TGTGCCAGCAGTGACGGACAGGGGGTCTACGAGCAGTACTTC,CASSDGQGVYEQYF
-,TRBJ1-4,-,TRBV27,TGTGCCAGCAGTTCGAACCTCTGGGGTGAAAAACTGTTTTTT,CASSSNLWGEKLFF
-,TRBJ2-6,-,TRBV4-1,TGCGCCAGCAGCCAAGATCTGAGGGGGGCTGGGGCCAACGTCCTGACTTTC,CASSQDLRGAGANVLTF
-,TRBJ2-7,-,TRBV7-9,TGTGCCAGCACCTCGGGGGGCACCACCTACGAGCAGTACTTC,CASTSGGTTYEQYF
-,TRBJ2-2,-,TRBV4-1,TGCGCCAGCAGCCACACCGGGGAGCTGTTTTTT,CASSHTGELFF
few,TRBJ1-4,-,TRBV23-1,TGCGCCAGCCCACGGAACAGGGATAATGAAAAACTGTTTTTT,CASPRNRDNEKLFF
-,TRBJ2-5,TRBD1,TRBV29-1,TGCAGCGTTATCCTCTGGACAGGGAAAGAGACCCAGTACTTC,CSVILWTGKETQYF
-,TRBJ2-6,-,TRBV29-1,TGCAGCGTTGAAGAGTGGGGGGCAGGGGCCAACGTCCTGACTTTC,CSVEEWGAGANVLTF